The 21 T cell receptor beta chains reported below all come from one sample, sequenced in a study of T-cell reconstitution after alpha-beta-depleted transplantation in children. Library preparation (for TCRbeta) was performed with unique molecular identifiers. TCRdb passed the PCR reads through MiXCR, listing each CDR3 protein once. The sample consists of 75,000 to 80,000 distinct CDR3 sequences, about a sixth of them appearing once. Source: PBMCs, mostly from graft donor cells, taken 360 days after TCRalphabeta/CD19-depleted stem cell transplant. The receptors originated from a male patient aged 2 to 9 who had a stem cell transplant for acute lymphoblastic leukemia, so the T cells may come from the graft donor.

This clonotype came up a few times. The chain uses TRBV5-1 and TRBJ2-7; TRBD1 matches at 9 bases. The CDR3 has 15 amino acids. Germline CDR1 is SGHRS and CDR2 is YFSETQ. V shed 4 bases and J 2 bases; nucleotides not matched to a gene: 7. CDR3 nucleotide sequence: TGCGCCAGCAGCCCGTGGACAGGGGAGGCCTACGAGCAGTACTTC. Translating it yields CASSPWTGEAYEQYF.

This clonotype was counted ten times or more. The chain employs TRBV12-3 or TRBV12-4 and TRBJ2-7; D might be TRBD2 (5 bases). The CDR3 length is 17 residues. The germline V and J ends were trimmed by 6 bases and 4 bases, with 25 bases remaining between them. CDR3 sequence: CASSPRRFTSPGYEQYF. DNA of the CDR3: TGTGCCAGCAGCCCGCGTCGGTTTACATCCCCGGGGTACGAGCAGTACTTC.

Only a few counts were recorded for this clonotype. The CDR3 DNA reads TGCGCCAGCAGCTTTTCGGCCGCTCCGGGCGGGATTAACACAGATACGCAGTATTTT. Translated: CASSFSAAPGGINTDTQYF. The chain carries TRBV5-1 and TRBJ2-3; D perhaps matches TRBD2 (6 bases). The CDR3 has 19 residues. V was cut by 2 bases and J by 2 bases, with 24 bases left in between. The germline CDR1 and CDR2 sequences are SGHRS and YFSETQ.

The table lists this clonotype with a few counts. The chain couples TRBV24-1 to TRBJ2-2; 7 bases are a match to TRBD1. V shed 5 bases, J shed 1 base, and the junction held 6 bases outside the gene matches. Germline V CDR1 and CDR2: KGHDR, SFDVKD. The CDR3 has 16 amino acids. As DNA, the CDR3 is TGTGCCACCAGTGCCCCGAGGACAGGGAACACCGGGGAGCTGTTTTTT. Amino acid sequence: CATSAPRTGNTGELFF.

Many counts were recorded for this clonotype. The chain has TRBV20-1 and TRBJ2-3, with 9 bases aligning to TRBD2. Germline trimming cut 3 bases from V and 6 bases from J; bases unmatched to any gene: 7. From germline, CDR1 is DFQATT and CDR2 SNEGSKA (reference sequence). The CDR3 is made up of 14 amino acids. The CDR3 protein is CSARWLAGTDTQYF. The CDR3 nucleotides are TGCAGTGCTAGGTGGCTAGCGGGAACGGATACGCAGTATTTT.

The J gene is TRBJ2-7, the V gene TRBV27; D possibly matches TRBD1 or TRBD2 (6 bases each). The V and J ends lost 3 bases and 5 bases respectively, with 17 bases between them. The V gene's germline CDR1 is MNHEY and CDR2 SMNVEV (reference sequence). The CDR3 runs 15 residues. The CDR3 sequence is CASSFRVWGAHEQYF. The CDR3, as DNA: TGTGCCAGCAGTTTTAGGGTTTGGGGGGCCCACGAGCAGTACTTC.

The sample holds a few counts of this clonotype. In DNA form, the CDR3 reads TGTGCCAGCAGTTCGACGGGTCTCAACTACGAGCAGTACTTC. Protein product: CASSSTGLNYEQYF. This chain joins TRBV27 and TRBJ2-7, with unresolved D. The CDR3 runs 14 residues. V gave up 4 bases and J gave up 3 bases, with 13 bases separating them. Germline V lookup: CDR1 MNHEY, CDR2 SMNVEV (reference sequence).

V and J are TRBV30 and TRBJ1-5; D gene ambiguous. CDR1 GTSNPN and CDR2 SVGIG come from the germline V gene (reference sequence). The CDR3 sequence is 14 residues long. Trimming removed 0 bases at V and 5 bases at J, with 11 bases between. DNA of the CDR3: TGTGCCTGGAGTGTAGTTGGCGGGGATCAGCCCCAGCATTTT. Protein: CAWSVVGGDQPQHF.

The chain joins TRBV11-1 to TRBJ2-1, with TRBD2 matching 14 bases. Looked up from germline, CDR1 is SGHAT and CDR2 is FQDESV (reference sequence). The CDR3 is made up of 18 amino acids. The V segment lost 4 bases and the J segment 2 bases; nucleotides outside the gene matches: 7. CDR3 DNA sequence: TGTGCCAGCAGCTCGCGACTAGCGGGAGGGGGAACCTACAATGAGCAGTTCTTC. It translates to CASSSRLAGGGTYNEQFF.

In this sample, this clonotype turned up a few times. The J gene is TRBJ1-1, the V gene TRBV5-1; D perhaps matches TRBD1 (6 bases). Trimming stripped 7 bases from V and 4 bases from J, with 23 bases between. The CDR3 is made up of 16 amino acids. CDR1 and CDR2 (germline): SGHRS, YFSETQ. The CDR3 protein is CASLRGGTGPGTEAFF. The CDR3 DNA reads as TGCGCCAGCCTGAGGGGGGGAACAGGTCCAGGCACTGAAGCTTTCTTT.

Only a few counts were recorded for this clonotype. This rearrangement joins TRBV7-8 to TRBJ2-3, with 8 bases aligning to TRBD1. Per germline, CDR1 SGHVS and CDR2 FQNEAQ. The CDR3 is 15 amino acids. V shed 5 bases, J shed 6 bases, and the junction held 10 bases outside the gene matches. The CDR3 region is CASSTWTGRKDTQYF. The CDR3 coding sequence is TGTGCCAGCAGCACATGGACAGGGCGCAAGGATACGCAGTATTTT.

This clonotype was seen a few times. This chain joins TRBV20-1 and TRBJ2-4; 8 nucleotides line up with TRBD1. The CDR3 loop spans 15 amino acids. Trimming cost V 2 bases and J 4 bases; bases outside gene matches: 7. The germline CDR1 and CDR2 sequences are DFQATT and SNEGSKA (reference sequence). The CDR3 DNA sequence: TGCAGTGCTAGACCCCGGGACAGGAAAAAAAACATTCAGTACTTC. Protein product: CSARPRDRKKNIQYF.

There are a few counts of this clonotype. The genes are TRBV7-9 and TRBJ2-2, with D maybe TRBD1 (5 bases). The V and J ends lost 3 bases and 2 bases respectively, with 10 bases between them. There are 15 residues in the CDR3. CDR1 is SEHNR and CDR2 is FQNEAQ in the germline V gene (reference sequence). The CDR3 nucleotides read TGTGCCAGCAGCTTGGGGCAGTTTAACACCGGGGAGCTGTTTTTT. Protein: CASSLGQFNTGELFF.

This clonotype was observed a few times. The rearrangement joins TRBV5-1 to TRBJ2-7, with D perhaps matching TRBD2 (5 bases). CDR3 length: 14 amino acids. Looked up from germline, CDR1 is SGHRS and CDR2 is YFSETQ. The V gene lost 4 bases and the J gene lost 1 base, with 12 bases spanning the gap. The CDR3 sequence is CASSPWGESYEQYF. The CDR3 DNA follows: TGCGCCAGCAGCCCCTGGGGAGAATCCTACGAGCAGTACTTC.

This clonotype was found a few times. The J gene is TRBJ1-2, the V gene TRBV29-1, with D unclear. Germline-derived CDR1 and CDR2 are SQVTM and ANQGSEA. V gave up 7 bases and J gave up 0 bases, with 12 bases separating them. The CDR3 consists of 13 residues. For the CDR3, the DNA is TGCAGCGCCTCTTACTCAGCTAACTATGGCTACACCTTC. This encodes CSASYSANYGYTF.

The DNA of the CDR3 is TGTGCCAGCAGCTTAGGGGGTAGCGGGAGGGCCCGGGAGACCCAGTACTTC. Residues: CASSLGGSGRARETQYF. The rearrangement uses TRBV7-8 and TRBJ2-5; 11 bases agree with TRBD2. The germline CDR1 and CDR2 sequences are SGHVS and FQNEAQ. V lost 1 base and J lost 5; bases outside the gene matches: 9. The CDR3 contains 17 residues.

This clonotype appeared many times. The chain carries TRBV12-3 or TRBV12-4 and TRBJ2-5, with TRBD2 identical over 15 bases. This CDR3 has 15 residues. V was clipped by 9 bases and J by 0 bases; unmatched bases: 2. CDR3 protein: CARGLAGGNQETQYF. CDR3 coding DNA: TGTGCCAGGGGACTAGCGGGAGGCAACCAAGAGACCCAGTACTTC.

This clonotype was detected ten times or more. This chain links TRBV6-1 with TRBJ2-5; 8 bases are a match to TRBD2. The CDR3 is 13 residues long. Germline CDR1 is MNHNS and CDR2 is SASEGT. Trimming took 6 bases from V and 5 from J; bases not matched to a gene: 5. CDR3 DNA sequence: TGTGCCAGCAGCAAGCGGGAGTTGGAGACCCAGTACTTC. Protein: CASSKRELETQYF.

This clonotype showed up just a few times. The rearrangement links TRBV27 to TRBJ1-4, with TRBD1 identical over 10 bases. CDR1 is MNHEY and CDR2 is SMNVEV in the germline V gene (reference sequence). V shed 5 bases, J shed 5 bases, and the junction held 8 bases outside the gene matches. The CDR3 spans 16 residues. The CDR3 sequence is CASSTTGGFPNEKLFF. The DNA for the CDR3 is TGTGCCAGCAGTACGACAGGGGGCTTTCCGAATGAAAAACTGTTTTTT.

The CDR3: CASGPRGTDTQYF. The CDR3 region has the DNA TGTGCCAGCGGACCCAGGGGGACAGATACGCAGTATTTT. V is TRBV7-6 and J is TRBJ2-3, with 7 nucleotides matching TRBD1. V lost 8 bases, J lost 3 bases, and 5 bases stayed unmatched. The CDR3 contains 13 residues. Germline V gives CDR1 SGHVS, CDR2 FNYEAQ.

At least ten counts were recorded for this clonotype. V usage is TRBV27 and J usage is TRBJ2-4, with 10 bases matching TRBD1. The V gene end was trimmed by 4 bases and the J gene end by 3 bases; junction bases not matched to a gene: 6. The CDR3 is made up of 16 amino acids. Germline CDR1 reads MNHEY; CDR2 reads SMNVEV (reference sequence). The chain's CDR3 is CASSSPGQGSKNIQYF. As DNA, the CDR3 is TGTGCCAGCAGTTCGCCGGGACAGGGGAGCAAAAACATTCAGTACTTC.